This entry lists 9 T cell receptor beta chains sequenced from one sample in a study of T cell repertoires in cytomegalovirus infection. MiXCR, run by TCRdb on the reads, gives a single entry per CDR3 protein. Of around 180,000 distinct CDR3 sequences listed, 28% are singletons. The specimen was PBMCs. The receptors were sampled from a human donor in good health (CMV status not recorded). Some clones in this sample may be carry-over from other donors' samples.

This clonotype appeared a few times. This rearrangement joins TRBV12-3 or TRBV12-4 to TRBJ2-3; no clear D. V was clipped by 2 bases and J by 4 bases, with 13 bases between them. The CDR3 contains 15 residues. The CDR3 loop is CASSLTSTAADTQYF. CDR3 coding DNA: TGTGCCAGCAGTTTAACTTCAACGGCGGCAGATACGCAGTATTTT.

This clonotype was seen repeatedly, ten times or more. The chain has TRBV7-2 and TRBJ1-2, with D possibly matching TRBD1 (6 bases). Looked up from germline, CDR1 is SGHTA and CDR2 is FQGNSA. The CDR3 consists of 15 residues. V lost 5 bases, J lost 6 bases, and 19 bases lay in between. CDR3 DNA: TGTGCCAGCAGCCCCGCCCAGGGGAGGAAGGATGGCTACACCTTC. This sequence encodes CASSPAQGRKDGYTF. Variable domain in full (rest from reference TRBV7-2 and TRBJ1-2): GAGVSQSPSNKVTEKGKDVELRCDPISGHTALYWYRQSLGQGLEFLIYFQGNSAPDKSGLPSDRFSAERTGGSVSTLTIQRTQQEDSAVYLCASSPAQGRKDGYTFGSGTRLTVV.

This clonotype came up a few times. The genes are TRBV7-8 and TRBJ2-3; TRBD2 matches at 8 bases. Trimming removed 3 bases from V and 2 bases from J; junction bases left unmatched: 7. The CDR3 spans 16 residues. Germline V gene lookup returns CDR1 SGHVS and CDR2 FQNEAQ. This chain's CDR3 is CASSFPGLGYTDTQYF. The CDR3 region has the DNA TGTGCCAGCAGCTTTCCGGGACTAGGATACACAGATACGCAGTATTTT.

This clonotype was seen at least ten times. The V gene is TRBV6-6, the J gene TRBJ1-5; D is unresolved. The germline V gene has CDR1 MNHNY and CDR2 SVGAGI (reference sequence). The CDR3 covers 12 residues. V was clipped by 4 bases and J by 3 bases, with 4 bases between them. CDR3 in amino acids: CASSSANQPQHF. The CDR3 coding sequence is TGTGCCAGCAGTTCGGCCAATCAGCCCCAGCATTTT.

The V gene is TRBV4-2, the J gene TRBJ2-1; D may be TRBD1 or TRBD2 (5 bases each). Trimming shortened V by 1 base and J by 9 bases, and 10 bases separated the two germline ends. The germline gives CDR1 LGHNA, CDR2 YNFKEQ. The CDR3 totals 13 residues. CDR3 nucleotides: TGTGCCAGCAGCCAAGCGGGGCAGGGTGAGCAGTTCTTC. This codes for CASSQAGQGEQFF.

This clonotype was recorded many times. The gene calls are TRBV7-3 and TRBJ2-2; D may be TRBD1 or TRBD2 (6 bases each). The CDR3 is 16 residues long. The V gene's germline CDR1 is SGHTA and CDR2 FQGTGA. V was cut by 5 bases and J by 1 base, with 14 bases left in between. In DNA form, the CDR3 reads TGTGCCAGCAGCGCCCGGGGGCGGGGGAACACCGGGGAGCTGTTTTTT. It translates to CASSARGRGNTGELFF.

The J gene is TRBJ1-1, the V gene TRBV12-5; 8 nucleotides align to TRBD1. V lost 3 bases, J lost 0 bases, and 9 bases stayed unmatched. The germline V gene encodes CDR1 LGHNT and CDR2 FRNRAP. This CDR3 contains 17 residues. The CDR3: CASGFDSAQGVNTEAFF. The CDR3 bases are TGTGCTAGTGGTTTCGACTCCGCACAGGGGGTGAACACTGAAGCTTTCTTT.

This clonotype turned up a few times. This sequence joins TRBV5-1 and TRBJ1-5, with D tentatively TRBD1 (6 bases). Between the trimmed V and J ends, which lost 5 bases and 0 bases, there was a span of 12 bases. Looked up from germline, CDR1 is SGHRS and CDR2 is YFSETQ. This CDR3 region has 15 residues. The chain's CDR3 is CASRWGADSNQPQHF. The CDR3, as DNA: TGCGCCAGCAGATGGGGGGCCGATAGCAATCAGCCCCAGCATTTT.

The chain uses TRBV25-1 and TRBJ1-1, with TRBD1 as a possible D gene (5 bases). The CDR3 has 14 amino acids. The V gene's germline CDR1 is MGHDK and CDR2 SYGVNS. Trimming took off 7 bases at V and 0 bases at J, with 12 bases between the two ends. The CDR3 sequence is CASKKAGMNTEAFF. Here the CDR3 DNA reads TGTGCCAGCAAGAAGGCAGGGATGAACACTGAAGCTTTCTTT.